Shown below are 7 T cell receptor beta chains from a single sample sequenced in a study of response to subunit inactivated influenza vaccine. TCRdb analysed the RT-PCR reads with MiXCR anew, one entry per CDR3 protein. The sample includes over 650,000 distinct CDR3 sequences, under 20% seen only once; the top ten take roughly 11%. The sequenced sample was PBMCs from blood, obtained 5 days after vaccination. The receptors derive from a man aged 50-60 years who received an inactivated influenza vaccine.

This clonotype has more than one count but fewer than ten. This CDR3 is CASSYSLPLGLNTEAFF. The CDR3 DNA follows: TGTGCCAGCAGTTATTCGCTTCCTTTGGGCTTGAACACTGAAGCTTTCTTT. The chain is built from TRBV6-5 and TRBJ1-1; no clear D. Germline CDR1 MNHEY, CDR2 SVGAGI. The CDR3 covers 17 residues. Trimming removed 3 bases at V and 0 bases at J, with 17 bases between.

This clonotype was found a few times. This chain joins TRBV29-1 and TRBJ2-5, with D unclear. CDR1 and CDR2 from the germline V gene are SQVTM and ANQGSEA. The CDR3 length is 12 residues. V lost 7 bases and J 1 base, leaving 10 bases between the germline ends. Written as DNA, the CDR3 is TGCAGCGCCTGGTCAACCCAAGAGACCCAGTACTTC. Its protein product is CSAWSTQETQYF.

The V and J genes are TRBV27 and TRBJ2-3; D tentatively fits TRBD1 or TRBD2 (6 bases each). V was shortened by 2 bases and J by 1 base, with 16 bases between the two germline ends. CDR1 MNHEY and CDR2 SMNVEV come from the germline V gene (reference sequence). CDR3 size: 17 residues. CDR3 in DNA: TGTGCCAGCAGTTTAGGGGGCGGGGCCCATGGCACAGATACGCAGTATTTT. Amino acids: CASSLGGGAHGTDTQYF.

The rearrangement uses TRBV25-1 and TRBJ2-3, with 9 bases that match TRBD2. Germline V gene sequence: CDR1 MGHDK, CDR2 SYGVNS. V lost 0 bases to trimming and J lost 4 bases; unmatched junction nucleotides: 5. This CDR3 is built from 16 residues. The CDR3 DNA is TGTGCCAGCAGTGAATACCCTAGCGGGGAACCAGATACGCAGTATTTT. Translation: CASSEYPSGEPDTQYF.

The chain combines TRBV30 with TRBJ2-2; possible D gene TRBD1, 5 bases. Germline CDR1 GTSNPN, CDR2 SVGIG (reference sequence). The CDR3 has 15 residues. With 4 bases removed from V and 7 bases from J, the gap between germline ends came to 19 bases. The CDR3 nucleotides read TGTGCCTGGACTCCACCCGAGACAGTCTTCGGGGAGCTGTTTTTT. This sequence encodes CAWTPPETVFGELFF. Combining the CDR3 with reference TRBV30 and TRBJ2-2 gives the whole variable domain SQTIHQWPATLVQPVGSPLSLECTVEGTSNPNLYWYRQAAGRGLQLLFYSVGIGQISSEVPQNLSASRPQDRQFILSSKKLLLSDSGFYLCAWTPPETVFGELFFGEGSRLTVL.

J is TRBJ1-1 and V is TRBV14; 8 bases are a match to TRBD1. The CDR3 is 14 amino acids. The junction had 12 bases not matched to a gene; V was cut back by 7 bases and J by 8 bases. Per germline, CDR1 SGHDN and CDR2 FVKESK. The CDR3 nucleotides read TGTGCCAGCAATCGACAGGGGCCCCGCTCCGAAGCTTTCTTT. It is translated as CASNRQGPRSEAFF. The full variable domain, with the rest looked up from reference TRBV14 and TRBJ1-1, is EAGVTQFPSHSVIEKGQTVTLRCDPISGHDNLYWYRRVMGKEIKFLLHFVKESKQDESGMPNNRFLAERTGGTYSTLKVQPAELEDSGVYFCASNRQGPRSEAFFGQGTRLTVV.

V and J are TRBV28 and TRBJ2-3; 9 bases agree with TRBD2. Trimming took 6 bases from V and 6 from J; bases not matched to a gene: 13. The CDR3 is made up of 16 amino acids. Germline V gene lookup returns CDR1 MDHEN and CDR2 SYDVKM. The CDR3 DNA is TGTGCCAGCAGGGAGGGACTAGCAGCTCCGAGGGATACGCAGTATTTT. Its translation is CASREGLAAPRDTQYF.